These T cell receptor beta chains were read from a single sample in a study of identifying expanded T cells in peripheral blood. Clones were sequenced by immunoSEQ multiplex PCR, and TCRdb holds only the in-frame ones, with some missing. Of 100,000 or so clones listed, around nine tenths are singletons. Source material: blood. The receptors come from a person between 18 and 75 years old in good health. CDR3s include the opening cysteine and the closing phenylalanine or tryptophan. A D gene is named only where the DNA matches it firmly. Rows may omit the clone size; those that give it use once, few, many or a size class.

CDR3nt: TGTGCCAGCAGACCCGACAGGGCGGCAGATACGCAGTATTTT; CDR3aa: CASRPDRAADTQYF; j_gene: TRBJ2-3; v_gene: TRBV5-4; abundance: -; d_gene: TRBD1
CDR3nt: TGTGCCAGCAGTTCTGGACTAGCGGGGGGGGATACGCAGTATTTT; CDR3aa: CASSSGLAGGDTQYF; j_gene: TRBJ2-3; v_gene: TRBV28; abundance: -; d_gene: TRBD2
CDR3nt: TGCAGTCAGCGGGGGGCCTATGGCTACACCTTC; CDR3aa: CSQRGAYGYTF; j_gene: TRBJ1-2; v_gene: TRBV20-1; abundance: few; d_gene: -
CDR3nt: TGTGCCAGCAGTTCGAGCGGGGGGGGCGCTAATACGCAGTATTTT; CDR3aa: CASSSSGGGANTQYF; j_gene: TRBJ2-3; v_gene: TRBV27; abundance: -; d_gene: TRBD2
CDR3nt: TGTGCCAGCGGACGGGTGGGAGATACGCAGTATTTT; CDR3aa: CASGRVGDTQYF; j_gene: TRBJ2-3; v_gene: TRBV27; abundance: once; d_gene: -
CDR3nt: TGTGCCAGCCGACTCAACCCGGGGGATGGCTACACCTTC; CDR3aa: CASRLNPGDGYTF; j_gene: TRBJ1-2; v_gene: TRBV2; abundance: -; d_gene: -
CDR3nt: TGTGCCAGCAGCCAAGATTGGCGACAGGGCTACGAGCAGTACTTC; CDR3aa: CASSQDWRQGYEQYF; j_gene: TRBJ2-7; v_gene: TRBV4-2; abundance: -; d_gene: TRBD1
CDR3nt: TGTGCCAGCCGTCCCCTCTATGGCTACACCTTC; CDR3aa: CASRPLYGYTF; j_gene: TRBJ1-2; v_gene: TRBV6-1; abundance: few; d_gene: -
CDR3nt: TGTGCCAGCAGCTTTTCCCTGACAGGGCAGGGGGCCTACGAGCAGTACTTC; CDR3aa: CASSFSLTGQGAYEQYF; j_gene: TRBJ2-7; v_gene: TRBV5-6; abundance: -; d_gene: TRBD1
CDR3nt: TGTGCCAGCAGTCTTAGCGGGGCATACACCGGGGAGCTGTTTTTT; CDR3aa: CASSLSGAYTGELFF; j_gene: TRBJ2-2; v_gene: TRBV11-2; abundance: -; d_gene: TRBD2
CDR3nt: TGTGCCAGCAGCTTAGCCTACGAAGCTTTCTTT; CDR3aa: CASSLAYEAFF; j_gene: TRBJ1-1; v_gene: TRBV13; abundance: -; d_gene: -
CDR3nt: TGTGCCAGTAGTATTGGCGGAAGCTCCTACGAGCAGTACTTC; CDR3aa: CASSIGGSSYEQYF; j_gene: TRBJ2-7; v_gene: TRBV19; abundance: -; d_gene: -
CDR3nt: TGTGCCAGCAGCGGTACGCGGGGAAGGACTGAAGCTTTCTTT; CDR3aa: CASSGTRGRTEAFF; j_gene: TRBJ1-1; v_gene: TRBV2; abundance: -; d_gene: -
CDR3nt: TGCGCCAGCAGTCAAATTGCCGGGACTAGCGGGGGAACAGATACGCAGTATTTT; CDR3aa: CASSQIAGTSGGTDTQYF; j_gene: TRBJ2-3; v_gene: TRBV4-3; abundance: -; d_gene: TRBD2
CDR3nt: TGTGCCAGCAGGATGGATGGCTACACCTTC; CDR3aa: CASRMDGYTF; j_gene: TRBJ1-2; v_gene: TRBV6-5; abundance: -; d_gene: -
CDR3nt: TGTGCCAGCAGTTATCAGGGGAGCTATGGCTACACCTTC; CDR3aa: CASSYQGSYGYTF; j_gene: TRBJ1-2; v_gene: TRBV6-5; abundance: once; d_gene: -
CDR3nt: TGCGCCAGCAGCTTGGAGGGAGTGGACACTGAAGCTTTCTTT; CDR3aa: CASSLEGVDTEAFF; j_gene: TRBJ1-1; v_gene: TRBV5-1; abundance: -; d_gene: -
CDR3nt: TGTGCCAGCAGCTCGGGACAGGGAAAGACCCAGTACTTC; CDR3aa: CASSSGQGKTQYF; j_gene: TRBJ2-5; v_gene: TRBV11-3; abundance: -; d_gene: TRBD1
CDR3nt: TGTGCCAGCTCCTGGCGAGGGGACCAGAACACTGAAGCTTTCTTT; CDR3aa: CASSWRGDQNTEAFF; j_gene: TRBJ1-1; v_gene: TRBV18; abundance: -; d_gene: -
CDR3nt: TGTGCCAGCAGCCAAGGAGGTAGCGGGGAAAGTGAGCAGTTCTTC; CDR3aa: CASSQGGSGESEQFF; j_gene: TRBJ2-1; v_gene: TRBV4-2; abundance: -; d_gene: TRBD2
CDR3nt: TGCGCCAGCAGCTTGGACGGGGGTCAGCCCCAGCATTTT; CDR3aa: CASSLDGGQPQHF; j_gene: TRBJ1-5; v_gene: TRBV5-1; abundance: few; d_gene: -
CDR3nt: TGTGCCAGCAGCGGCACAGGGGCACACAATGAGCAGTTCTTC; CDR3aa: CASSGTGAHNEQFF; j_gene: TRBJ2-1; v_gene: TRBV9; abundance: -; d_gene: TRBD1